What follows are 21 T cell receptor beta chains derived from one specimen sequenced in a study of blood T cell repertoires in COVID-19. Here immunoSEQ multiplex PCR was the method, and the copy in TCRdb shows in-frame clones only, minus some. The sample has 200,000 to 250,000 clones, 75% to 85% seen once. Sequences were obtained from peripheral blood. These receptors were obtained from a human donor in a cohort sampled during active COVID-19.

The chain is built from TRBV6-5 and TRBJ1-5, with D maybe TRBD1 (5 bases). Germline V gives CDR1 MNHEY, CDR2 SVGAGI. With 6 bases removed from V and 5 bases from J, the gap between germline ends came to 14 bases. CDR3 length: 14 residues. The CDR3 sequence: CASSLDRTDQPQHF. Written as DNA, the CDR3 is TGTGCCAGCAGCTTAGACAGAACCGATCAGCCCCAGCATTTT.

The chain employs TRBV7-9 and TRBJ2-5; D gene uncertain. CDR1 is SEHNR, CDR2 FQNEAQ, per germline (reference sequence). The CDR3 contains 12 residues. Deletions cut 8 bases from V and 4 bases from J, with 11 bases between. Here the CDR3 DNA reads TGTGCCAGCGGCAGAGGTTCAGAGACCCAGTACTTC. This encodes CASGRGSETQYF.

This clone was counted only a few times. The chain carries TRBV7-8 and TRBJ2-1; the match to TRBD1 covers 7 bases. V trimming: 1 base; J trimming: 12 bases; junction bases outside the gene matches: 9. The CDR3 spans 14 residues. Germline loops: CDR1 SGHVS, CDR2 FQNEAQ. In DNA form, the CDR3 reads TGTGCCAGCAGCTTAGGGGGCGACAGGGTAGGGCAGTTCTTC. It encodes CASSLGGDRVGQFF.

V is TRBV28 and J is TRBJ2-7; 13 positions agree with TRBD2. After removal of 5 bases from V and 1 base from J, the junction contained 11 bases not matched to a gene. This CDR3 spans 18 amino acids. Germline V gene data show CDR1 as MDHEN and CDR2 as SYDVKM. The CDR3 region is CASSLGLAGDQQSYEQYF. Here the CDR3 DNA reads TGTGCCAGCAGTCTAGGACTAGCGGGGGACCAGCAGTCCTACGAGCAGTACTTC. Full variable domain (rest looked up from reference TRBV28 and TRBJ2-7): DVKVTQSSRYLVKRTGEKVFLECVQDMDHENMFWYRQDPGLGLRLIYFSYDVKMKEKGDIPEGYSVSREKKERFSLILESASTNQTSMYLCASSLGLAGDQQSYEQYFGPGTRLTVT.

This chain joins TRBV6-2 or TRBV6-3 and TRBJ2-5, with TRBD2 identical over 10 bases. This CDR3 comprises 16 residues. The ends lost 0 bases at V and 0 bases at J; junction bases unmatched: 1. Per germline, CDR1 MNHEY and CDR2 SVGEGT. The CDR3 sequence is CASSYSLAGDQETQYF. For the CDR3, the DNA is TGTGCCAGCAGTTACTCCCTAGCGGGAGACCAAGAGACCCAGTACTTC.

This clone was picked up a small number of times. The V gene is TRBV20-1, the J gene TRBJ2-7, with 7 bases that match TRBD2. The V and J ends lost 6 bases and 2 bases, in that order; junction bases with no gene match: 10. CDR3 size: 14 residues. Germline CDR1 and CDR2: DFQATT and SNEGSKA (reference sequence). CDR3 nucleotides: TGCAGTGCCAGTTGGGGGGGAATGCCCTACGAGCAGTACTTC. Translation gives CSASWGGMPYEQYF.

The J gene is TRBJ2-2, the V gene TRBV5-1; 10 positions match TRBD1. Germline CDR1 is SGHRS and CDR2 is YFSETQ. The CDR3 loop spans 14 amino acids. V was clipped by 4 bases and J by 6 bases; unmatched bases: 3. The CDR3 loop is CASSPGQGAGELFF. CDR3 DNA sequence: TGCGCCAGCAGCCCCGGACAGGGGGCCGGGGAGCTGTTTTTT.

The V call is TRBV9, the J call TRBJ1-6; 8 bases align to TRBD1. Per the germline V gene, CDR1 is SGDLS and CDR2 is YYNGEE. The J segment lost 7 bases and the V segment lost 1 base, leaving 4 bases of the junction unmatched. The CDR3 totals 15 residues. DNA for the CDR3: TGTGCCAGCAGCGTACAGGGGGCAAAGAATTCACCCCTCCACTTT. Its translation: CASSVQGAKNSPLHF.

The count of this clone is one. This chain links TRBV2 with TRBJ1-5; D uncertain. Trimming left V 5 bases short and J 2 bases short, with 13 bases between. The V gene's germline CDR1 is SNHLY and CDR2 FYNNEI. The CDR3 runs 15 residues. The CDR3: CASSRESLGNQPQHF. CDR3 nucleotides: TGTGCCAGCAGTCGGGAGTCACTGGGCAATCAGCCCCAGCATTTT.

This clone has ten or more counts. CDR3 in amino acids: CAWSSPRLSFF. The CDR3 coding sequence is TGTGCCTGGAGTTCGCCGAGACTGTCCTTCTTT. The chain joins TRBV30 to TRBJ1-1, with unresolved D. V was pared by 2 bases and J by 14 bases, with 15 bases between. The germline V gene encodes CDR1 GTSNPN and CDR2 SVGIG (reference sequence). The CDR3 is 11 residues long.

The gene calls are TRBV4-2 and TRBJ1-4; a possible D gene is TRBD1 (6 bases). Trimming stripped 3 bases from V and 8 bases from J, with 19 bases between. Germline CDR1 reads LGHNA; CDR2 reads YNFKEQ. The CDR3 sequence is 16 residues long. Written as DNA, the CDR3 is TGTGCCAGCAGCCAGGTCGAGGGGGTCGGTAGGGAAAAACTGTTTTTT. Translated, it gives CASSQVEGVGREKLFF.

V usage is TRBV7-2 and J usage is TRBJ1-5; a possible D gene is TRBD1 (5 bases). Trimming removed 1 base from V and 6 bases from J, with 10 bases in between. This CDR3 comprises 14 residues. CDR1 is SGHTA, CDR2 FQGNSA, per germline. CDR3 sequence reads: CASSLGGEGQPQHF. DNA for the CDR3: TGTGCCAGCAGCTTAGGGGGGGAGGGTCAGCCCCAGCATTTT. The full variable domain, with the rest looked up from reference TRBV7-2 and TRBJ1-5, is GAGVSQSPSNKVTEKGKDVELRCDPISGHTALYWYRQSLGQGLEFLIYFQGNSAPDKSGLPSDRFSAERTGGSVSTLTIQRTQQEDSAVYLCASSLGGEGQPQHFGDGTRLSIL.

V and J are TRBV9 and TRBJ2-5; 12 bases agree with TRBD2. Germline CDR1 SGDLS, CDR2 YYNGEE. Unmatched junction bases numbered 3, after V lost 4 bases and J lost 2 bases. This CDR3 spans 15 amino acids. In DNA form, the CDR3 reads TGTGCCAGCAGCCCAACTAGCGGGGGGCAAGAGACCCAGTACTTC. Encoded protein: CASSPTSGGQETQYF.

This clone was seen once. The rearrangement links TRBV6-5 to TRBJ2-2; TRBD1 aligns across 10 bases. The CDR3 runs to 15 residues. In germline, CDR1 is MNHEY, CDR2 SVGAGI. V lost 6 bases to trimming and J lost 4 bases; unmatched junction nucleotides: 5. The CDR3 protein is CASRGTGVLTGELFF. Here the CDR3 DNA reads TGTGCCAGCAGAGGGACAGGGGTCCTCACCGGGGAGCTGTTTTTT.

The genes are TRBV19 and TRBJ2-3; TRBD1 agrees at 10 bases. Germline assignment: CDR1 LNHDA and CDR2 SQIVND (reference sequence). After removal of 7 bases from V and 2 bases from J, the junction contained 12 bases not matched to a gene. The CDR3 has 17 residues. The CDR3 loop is CASIPRGGQGVTDTQYF. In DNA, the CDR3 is TGTGCCAGTATCCCCCGGGGTGGACAGGGGGTCACAGATACGCAGTATTTT.

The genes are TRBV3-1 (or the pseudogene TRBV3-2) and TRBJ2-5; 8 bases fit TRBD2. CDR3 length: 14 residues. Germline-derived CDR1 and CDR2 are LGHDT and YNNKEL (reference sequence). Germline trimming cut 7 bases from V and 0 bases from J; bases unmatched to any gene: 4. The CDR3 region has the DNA TGTGCCAGCACACTAGCGGATTACCAAGAGACCCAGTACTTC. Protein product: CASTLADYQETQYF.

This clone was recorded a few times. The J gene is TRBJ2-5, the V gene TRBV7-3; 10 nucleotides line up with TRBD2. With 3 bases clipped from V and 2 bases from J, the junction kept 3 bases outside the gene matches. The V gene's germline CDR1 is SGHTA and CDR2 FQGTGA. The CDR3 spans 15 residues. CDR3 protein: CASSFVAGGQETQYF. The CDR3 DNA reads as TGTGCCAGCAGCTTCGTAGCGGGGGGACAAGAGACCCAGTACTTC. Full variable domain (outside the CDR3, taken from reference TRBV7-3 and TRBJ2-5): GAGVSQTPSNKVTEKGKYVELRCDPISGHTALYWYRQSLGQGPEFLIYFQGTGAADDSGLPNDRFFAVRPEGSVSTLKIQRTERGDSAVYLCASSFVAGGQETQYFGPGTRLLVL.

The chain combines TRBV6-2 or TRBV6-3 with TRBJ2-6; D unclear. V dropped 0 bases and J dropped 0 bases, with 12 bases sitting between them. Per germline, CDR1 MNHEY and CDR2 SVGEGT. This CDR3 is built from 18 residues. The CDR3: CASSYSVLTISGANVLTF. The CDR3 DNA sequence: TGTGCCAGCAGTTACTCGGTCCTAACTATCTCTGGGGCCAACGTCCTGACTTTC.

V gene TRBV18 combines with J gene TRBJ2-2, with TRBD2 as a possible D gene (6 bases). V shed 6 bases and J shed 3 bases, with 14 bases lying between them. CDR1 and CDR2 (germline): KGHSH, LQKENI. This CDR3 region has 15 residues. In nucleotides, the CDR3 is TGTGCCAGCTCCCCTCGCGGGGCGGACACCGGGGAGCTGTTTTTT. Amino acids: CASSPRGADTGELFF.

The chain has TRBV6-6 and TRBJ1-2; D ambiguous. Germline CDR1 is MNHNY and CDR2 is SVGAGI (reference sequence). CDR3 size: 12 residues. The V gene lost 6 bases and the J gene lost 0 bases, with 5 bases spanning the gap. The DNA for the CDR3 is TGTGCCAGCAGCGGAGCTAACTATGGCTACACCTTC. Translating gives CASSGANYGYTF.

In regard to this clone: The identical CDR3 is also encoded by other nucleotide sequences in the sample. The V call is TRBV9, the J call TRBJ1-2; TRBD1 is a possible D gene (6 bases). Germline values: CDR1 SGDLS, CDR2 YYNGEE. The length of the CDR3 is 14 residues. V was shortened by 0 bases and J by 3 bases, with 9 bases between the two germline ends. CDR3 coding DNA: TGTGCCAGCAGCGTAGGAGGGGGAGACTATGGCTACACCTTC. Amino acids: CASSVGGGDYGYTF.